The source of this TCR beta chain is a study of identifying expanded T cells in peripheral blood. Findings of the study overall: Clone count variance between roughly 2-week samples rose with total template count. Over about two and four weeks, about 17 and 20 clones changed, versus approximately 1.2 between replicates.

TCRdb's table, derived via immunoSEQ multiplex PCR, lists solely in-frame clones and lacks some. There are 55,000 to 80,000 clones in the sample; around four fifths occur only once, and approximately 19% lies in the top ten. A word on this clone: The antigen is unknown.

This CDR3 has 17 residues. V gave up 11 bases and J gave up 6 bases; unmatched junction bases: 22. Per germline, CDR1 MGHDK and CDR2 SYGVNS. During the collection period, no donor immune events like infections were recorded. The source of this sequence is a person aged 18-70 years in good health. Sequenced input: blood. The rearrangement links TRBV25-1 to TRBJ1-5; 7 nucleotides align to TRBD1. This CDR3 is CAAVFPGQSPRGQPQHF. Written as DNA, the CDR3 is TGTGCCGCAGTTTTTCCGGGACAGAGCCCCCGAGGTCAGCCCCAGCATTTT.